Below are 17 T cell receptor beta chains sequenced from a single sample in a study of T cells in Graves' hyperthyroidism and ophthalmopathy. Using RNA transcripts as the source, TCR beta CDR3 regions were amplified. HTBI primers were the set used in a first-round RT-PCR of the TCR CDR3. TCRdb independently ran MiXCR on the multiplex PCR reads; one entry per CDR3 protein. The data contain around 400,000 distinct CDR3 sequences, less than 15% of them singletons. The sequencing sample was made of blood. All receptors derive from a woman aged 18-35 years with Graves' hyperthyroidism.

Details on this clonotype: Since a much larger clone is just one base distant, this may be a read error. The chain links TRBV2 to TRBJ1-2, with no clear D. The germline gives CDR1 SNHLY, CDR2 FYNNEI. The CDR3 runs to 12 residues. Trimming took 4 bases from V and 4 from J, leaving 7 bases between them. As DNA, the CDR3 is TGTGCCAGCAGTGGCAGCTTCTATGGCTACACCTTC. It specifies CASSGSFYGYTF.

This clonotype appeared a few times. The V call is TRBV27, the J call TRBJ1-2; tentative D call: TRBD1 (5 bases). The germline V and J ends were trimmed by 2 bases and 7 bases, with 11 bases remaining between them. Germline lookup yields CDR1 MNHEY and CDR2 SMNVEV (reference sequence). The CDR3 consists of 13 residues. CDR3 DNA: TGTGCCAGCAGTTTACTCTTTGGGGCTGGCTACACCTTC. This sequence encodes CASSLLFGAGYTF.

In this sample, this clonotype turned up many times. V and J are TRBV28 and TRBJ2-3, with 7 bases aligning to TRBD2. Germline V gives CDR1 MDHEN, CDR2 SYDVKM. The V segment lost 5 bases and the J segment 5 bases; nucleotides outside the gene matches: 10. CDR3 length: 15 amino acids. CDR3 DNA sequence: TGTGCCAGCAGTCCCCCTTGGGGGGGGGTAGATACGCAGTATTTT. It codes for CASSPPWGGVDTQYF.

To note about this clonotype: A much bigger clone sits one base away, suggesting this may be a read error. The rearrangement uses TRBV9 and TRBJ1-2; tentative D call: TRBD1 (6 bases). This CDR3 is built from 14 residues. In germline, CDR1 is SGDLS, CDR2 YYNGEE. Trimming pared 0 bases from V and 4 bases from J, leaving 10 bases between. CDR3 coding DNA: TGTGCCAGCAGCGTAGGGGGGGCGGGCTATGGCTACACCTTC. It translates to CASSVGGAGYGYTF.

This clonotype was counted many times. The V and J genes are TRBV28 and TRBJ2-7, with D perhaps matching TRBD1 (5 bases). The CDR3 loop spans 16 amino acids. CDR1 and CDR2 (germline): MDHEN, SYDVKM. Trimming took off 3 bases at V and 3 bases at J, with 18 bases between the two ends. CDR3 nucleotides: TGTGCCAGCAGTTTGACAGCCGCCGACCACATCTACGAGCAGTACTTC. Its translation: CASSLTAADHIYEQYF.

There are many counts of this clonotype. The rearrangement joins TRBV10-2 to TRBJ2-1, with D perhaps matching TRBD2 (5 bases). CDR3 length: 18 residues. V lost 0 bases, J lost 7 bases, and 22 bases lay in between. The germline V gene has CDR1 WSHSY and CDR2 SAAADI. DNA for the CDR3: TGCGCCAGCAGTGAGTCGAAGGGTGCGAGCGGCGGATCAAATGAGCAGTTCTTC. It translates to CASSESKGASGGSNEQFF.

V is TRBV4-1 and J is TRBJ2-6, with TRBD2 as a possible D gene (5 bases). CDR3 length: 16 amino acids. Per germline, CDR1 MGHRA and CDR2 YSYEKL. With 2 bases removed from V and 0 bases from J, the gap between germline ends came to 8 bases. The CDR3 region is CASSQPRGSGANVLTF. For the CDR3, the DNA is TGCGCCAGCAGCCAACCTCGGGGCTCTGGGGCCAACGTCCTGACTTTC.

The V call is TRBV2, the J call TRBJ2-1; TRBD1 matches 7 bases. This CDR3 has 15 amino acids. The germline V gene has CDR1 SNHLY and CDR2 FYNNEI. V lost 9 bases and J lost 3; bases outside the gene matches: 11. The DNA for the CDR3 is TGTGCCAGTGACAGAGGGACAGCCTACTACAATGAGCAGTTCTTC. It yields the protein CASDRGTAYYNEQFF.

In this sample, this clonotype turned up many times. The chain uses TRBV28 and TRBJ1-1; D is unresolved. In germline, CDR1 is MDHEN, CDR2 SYDVKM. The CDR3 is made up of 15 amino acids. V was shortened by 1 base and J by 2 bases, with 11 bases between the two germline ends. The CDR3 sequence is CASSLSRAPNTEAFF. The CDR3 DNA is TGTGCCAGCAGTTTATCTAGGGCCCCTAACACTGAAGCTTTCTTT.

This clonotype has a count of ten or more. The chain has TRBV2 and TRBJ1-6, with a possible D match to TRBD1 (5 bases). This CDR3 is built from 14 residues. V was pared by 4 bases and J by 9 bases, with 13 bases between. Germline V gives CDR1 SNHLY, CDR2 FYNNEI. The CDR3 DNA is TGTGCCAGCAGTGGTACGACGGGGGTTTCACCCCTCCACTTT. Translation: CASSGTTGVSPLHF.

This clonotype came up many times. The rearrangement links TRBV28 to TRBJ2-3; D is uncertain. The CDR3 totals 13 residues. Per the germline V gene, CDR1 is MDHEN and CDR2 is SYDVKM. V lost 5 bases to trimming and J lost 2 bases, with 8 bases between them. The CDR3 bases are TGTGCCAGCAGTCCCACTAACACAGATACGCAGTATTTT. Translation: CASSPTNTDTQYF.

The chain couples TRBV11-2 to TRBJ2-7; the match to TRBD1 covers 7 bases. Germline CDR1 reads SGHAT; CDR2 reads FQNNGV. Trimming took 5 bases from V and 3 from J; bases not matched to a gene: 4. CDR3 size: 13 residues. The CDR3 DNA sequence: TGTGCCAGCAGCGCGACAGGGCTCTACGAGCAGTACTTC. It is translated as CASSATGLYEQYF. Full variable domain (outside the CDR3, taken from reference TRBV11-2 and TRBJ2-7): EAGVAQSPRYKIIEKRQSVAFWCNPISGHATLYWYQQILGQGPKLLIQFQNNGVVDDSQLPKDRFSAERLKGVDSTLKIQPAKLEDSAVYLCASSATGLYEQYFGPGTRLTVT.

The chain is built from TRBV19 and TRBJ2-5; TRBD2 is a possible D gene (6 bases). Germline CDR1 LNHDA, CDR2 SQIVND (reference sequence). Trimming removed 7 bases at V and 1 base at J, with 13 bases between. The CDR3 has 14 amino acids. The CDR3 region has the DNA TGTGCCAGTACCATGGGAGGACCCCAAGAGACCCAGTACTTC. Its protein product is CASTMGGPQETQYF.

This clonotype appeared many times. J is TRBJ2-7 and V is TRBV18; 11 positions match TRBD1. Losses at the gene ends were 5 bases for V and 3 bases for J; bases not matched to a gene: 6. This CDR3 has 15 residues. The V gene's germline CDR1 is KGHSH and CDR2 LQKENI. CDR3 sequence reads: CASSKDRGRFYEQYF. The DNA of the CDR3 is TGTGCCAGCTCAAAGGACAGGGGGCGCTTCTACGAGCAGTACTTC.

This clonotype was detected only a few times. The chain links TRBV10-3 to TRBJ2-1; 12 bases line up with TRBD1. CDR3 length: 17 residues. Germline loops: CDR1 ENHRY, CDR2 SYGVKD. Trimming took 3 bases from V and 7 from J; bases not matched to a gene: 10. CDR3 coding DNA: TGTGCCATCAGTGACAATTTAGGGGACAGGGGGCAGAATGAGCAGTTCTTC. Amino acids: CAISDNLGDRGQNEQFF.

This chain links TRBV12-3 or TRBV12-4 with TRBJ1-2, with D perhaps matching TRBD1 (5 bases). V was cut by 1 base and J by 4 bases, with 7 bases left in between. The CDR3 sequence is 13 residues long. Here the CDR3 reads CASSLVQGYGYTF. The CDR3 nucleotides read TGTGCCAGCAGTTTAGTGCAGGGCTATGGCTACACCTTC.

The J gene is TRBJ2-7, the V gene TRBV5-1; a weak D match, TRBD1 (5 bases). V shed 4 bases and J shed 1 base, with 6 bases lying between them. CDR1 and CDR2 (germline): SGHRS, YFSETQ. This CDR3 contains 12 residues. The CDR3, as DNA: TGCGCCAGCAGCGGGGCTTCCTACGAGCAGTACTTC. Amino acid sequence: CASSGASYEQYF.